This T cell receptor beta chain comes out of a study of OX40 agonist ivuxolimab in advanced cancers. Study details: In this trial design, patients received ivuxolimab intravenously at 0.01 to 10 mg/kg every 2 weeks. Averaging about 60 years in age, with a range of about 20 to 90, the cohort was 65% to 85% male.

Systemic immunosuppression or a history of autoimmune disease excluded patients. Germline CDR1 and CDR2: LNHDA and SQIVND (reference sequence). V was clipped by 3 bases and J by 0 bases, with 5 bases between them. This CDR3 contains 13 residues. The data were produced by immunoSEQ multiplex PCR, yet TCRdb's version contains in-frame clones alone and is incomplete. This sample has tens of thousands of clones, with 70% to 90% found just once. The source is an adult with an advanced solid tumor such as melanoma, head and neck, liver or kidney cancer. V usage is TRBV19 and J usage is TRBJ1-1; the D is unclear. Sequencing was performed on CD4+ or CD8+ T cells sorted from blood, taken in a trial of the OX40 agonist ivuxolimab. CDR3 bases: TGTGCCAGTAGTATCTTCCTGAACACTGAAGCTTTCTTT. Its translation: CASSIFLNTEAFF.